These 20 T cell receptor beta chains were all obtained from the same sample, sequenced in a study of tumor-infiltrating lymphocytes in localized non-small cell lung cancer (dated by TCRdb to the early 2020s). Library generation was performed with the immunoSEQ multiplex PCR assay. Imported from immuneACCESS, the table was reduced by TCRdb to in-frame sequences with V and J called. These copies leave out some clones; in studies compared against another copy, an unresolved V gene accounts for under half, and the cause of the remainder is not known. In all, the sample holds tens of thousands of clones, and roughly three fifths of those were seen once. Under 7% of the sample rests with the top ten. Source material: lung tumor tissue. All receptors come from a human donor with non-small cell lung cancer.

The chain combines TRBV5-4 with TRBJ1-1; 8 bases map to TRBD1. Germline values: CDR1 SGHNT, CDR2 YYREEE (reference sequence). Trimming took 2 bases from V and 6 from J; bases not matched to a gene: 3. There are 13 residues in the CDR3. The CDR3 reads CASSFQGAPEAFF. CDR3 in DNA: TGTGCCAGCAGCTTTCAGGGGGCCCCTGAAGCTTTCTTT.

This clone was detected a few times. The V gene is TRBV28, the J gene TRBJ1-1, with TRBD1 as a possible D gene (5 bases). Trimming took off 6 bases at V and 2 bases at J, with 10 bases between the two ends. The CDR3 runs 13 residues. The V gene's germline CDR1 is MDHEN and CDR2 SYDVKM. The CDR3 DNA reads as TGTGCCAGCAGAGTGGGACTCAACACTGAAGCTTTCTTT. It yields the protein CASRVGLNTEAFF.

This chain links TRBV19 with TRBJ2-1, with D perhaps assigned TRBD1 or TRBD2 (5 bases each). Germline lookup yields CDR1 LNHDA and CDR2 SQIVND (reference sequence). Between the trimmed V and J ends, which lost 6 bases and 10 bases, there was a span of 16 bases. The CDR3 covers 13 residues. The CDR3 sequence: CASRLRDQGEQFF. CDR3 nucleotides: TGTGCCAGTAGGCTACGGGACCAAGGAGAGCAGTTCTTC.

V and J are TRBV30 and TRBJ2-7, with 7 bases identical to TRBD2. Germline CDR1 is GTSNPN and CDR2 is SVGIG (reference sequence). With 0 bases clipped from V and 1 base from J, the junction kept 6 bases outside the gene matches. The CDR3 runs 15 residues. The CDR3 reads CAWSVPREISYEQYF. CDR3 DNA sequence: TGTGCCTGGAGTGTACCGCGGGAGATTTCCTACGAGCAGTACTTC.

The chain carries TRBV2 and TRBJ2-3; 7 bases match TRBD2. Germline assignment: CDR1 SNHLY and CDR2 FYNNEI. V shed 6 bases, J shed 0 bases, and the junction held 12 bases outside the gene matches. This CDR3 contains 17 residues. The CDR3 bases are TGTGCCAGCAGGTACCGGACGGGAGGACCTAGCACAGATACGCAGTATTTT. Its translation is CASRYRTGGPSTDTQYF.

The chain combines TRBV27 with TRBJ1-2, with D perhaps matching TRBD1 (6 bases). V was shortened by 0 bases and J by 5 bases, with 10 bases between the two germline ends. CDR3 length: 14 residues. Germline V CDR1 and CDR2: MNHEY, SMNVEV (reference sequence). The CDR3 protein is CASSLSAGVYGYTF. The CDR3 nucleotides are TGTGCCAGCAGTTTATCGGCAGGGGTATATGGCTACACCTTC.

This sequence joins TRBV28 and TRBJ1-2; 8 bases are shared with TRBD1. Germline V gene sequence: CDR1 MDHEN, CDR2 SYDVKM. The CDR3 consists of 14 residues. V lost 5 bases to trimming and J lost 6 bases; unmatched junction nucleotides: 8. For the CDR3, the DNA is TGTGCCAGCAGTGCTCCGACAGGGGAGCATGGCTACACCTTC. Its translation: CASSAPTGEHGYTF.

V and J are TRBV6-1 and TRBJ1-2; D possibly corresponds to TRBD1 (5 bases). The CDR3 covers 17 residues. Trimming took off 0 bases at V and 6 bases at J, with 20 bases between the two ends. The germline gives CDR1 MNHNS, CDR2 SASEGT. DNA of the CDR3: TGTGCCAGCAGTGAAGCGCTGGGGGGAAGGGGAATTAATGGCTACACCTTC. Its translation: CASSEALGGRGINGYTF.

This clone has just a few counts. CDR3 bases: TGTGCCAGCAGGAACAGGGTTGGGCTCGAAAAACTGTTTTTT. Its protein product is CASRNRVGLEKLFF. V is TRBV2 and J is TRBJ1-4, with D tentatively TRBD1 (6 bases). Trimming left V 6 bases short and J 8 bases short, with 16 bases between. This CDR3 has 14 residues. CDR1 is SNHLY, CDR2 FYNNEI, per germline. The full variable domain, rest sourced from reference TRBV2 and TRBJ1-4, is EPEVTQTPSHQVTQMGQEVILRCVPISNHLYFYWYRQILGQKVEFLVSFYNNEISEKSEIFDDQFSVERPDGSNFTLKIRSTKLEDSAMYFCASRNRVGLEKLFFGSGTQLSVL.

The table lists this clone with a few counts. The chain couples TRBV18 to TRBJ1-1; D gene ambiguous. Trimming cost V 3 bases and J 1 base, with 15 bases left between them. Germline V gene sequence: CDR1 KGHSH, CDR2 LQKENI. The CDR3 spans 16 residues. CDR3 residues: CASSPLSLSPNTEAFF. The CDR3 DNA reads as TGTGCCAGCTCACCCTTATCCCTGTCACCGAACACTGAAGCTTTCTTT.

The V and J genes are TRBV18 and TRBJ1-1; TRBD1 matches 7 bases. The CDR3 totals 13 residues. V shed 3 bases, J shed 7 bases, and the junction held 5 bases outside the gene matches. Germline-derived CDR1 and CDR2 are KGHSH and LQKENI. CDR3: CASSPDQGGEAFF. DNA for the CDR3: TGTGCCAGCTCACCGGATCAGGGGGGTGAAGCTTTCTTT.

This sequence joins TRBV11-1 and TRBJ2-1; 10 nucleotides match TRBD1. This CDR3 region has 13 residues. The V segment lost 7 bases and the J segment 5 bases; nucleotides outside the gene matches: 2. Looked up from germline, CDR1 is SGHAT and CDR2 is FQDESV (reference sequence). The CDR3 protein is CASKGQGNNEQFF. DNA for the CDR3: TGTGCCAGCAAGGGACAGGGGAACAATGAGCAGTTCTTC.

The rearrangement uses TRBV9 and TRBJ1-1; D is unclear. Per germline, CDR1 SGDLS and CDR2 YYNGEE. Trimming removed 0 bases from V and 5 bases from J, with 11 bases in between. The CDR3 consists of 14 residues. The CDR3 coding sequence is TGTGCCAGCAGCGTAGCTGGGGTGGGAACTGAAGCTTTCTTT. Its translation: CASSVAGVGTEAFF.

This clone was seen more than once but under ten times. The chain uses TRBV6-1 and TRBJ1-4; 9 nucleotides match TRBD1. The J segment lost 6 bases and the V segment lost 4 bases, leaving 0 bases of the junction unmatched. The V gene's germline CDR1 is MNHNS and CDR2 SASEGT. CDR3 size: 13 residues. CDR3 sequence reads: CASSGTGDEKLFF. CDR3 nucleotides: TGTGCCAGCAGTGGGACAGGGGATGAAAAACTGTTTTTT.

This clone has more than one count but fewer than ten. This CDR3 is also generated by other DNA sequences in the sample. This sequence joins TRBV6-1 and TRBJ1-5; TRBD1 is a possible D gene (5 bases). V lost 3 bases and J lost 7, with 13 bases in between. From germline, CDR1 is MNHNS and CDR2 SASEGT. This CDR3 region has 14 residues. The CDR3 DNA reads TGTGCCAGCAGTGACTGGGGTTGGGGCCAGCCCCAGCATTTT. Translation: CASSDWGWGQPQHF.

This chain joins TRBV11-3 and TRBJ2-5; perhaps TRBD1 as D (6 bases). The CDR3 is made up of 14 amino acids. Trimming took off 1 base at V and 2 bases at J, with 8 bases between the two ends. Germline CDR1 is SGHNT and CDR2 is YENEEA. Here the CDR3 DNA reads TGTGCCAGCAGCTTAGCCGGACAGCAAGAGACCCAGTACTTC. This gives the protein CASSLAGQQETQYF.

The rearrangement joins TRBV2 to TRBJ2-6; no definite D call. The CDR3 contains 14 residues. The V gene's germline CDR1 is SNHLY and CDR2 FYNNEI. Trimming left V 7 bases short and J 3 bases short, with 10 bases between. CDR3 DNA sequence: TGTGCCAGCAAAATAGTGGGTGGGGCCAACGTCCTGACTTTC. This encodes CASKIVGGANVLTF.

The chain carries TRBV9 and TRBJ2-3; 9 bases map to TRBD1. The CDR3 is made up of 15 amino acids. Germline V gene data show CDR1 as SGDLS and CDR2 as YYNGEE. V was clipped by 1 base and J by 6 bases; unmatched bases: 6. CDR3 amino acids: CASSVWTGAMDTQYF. The CDR3 DNA reads TGTGCCAGCAGCGTATGGACAGGGGCCATGGATACGCAGTATTTT.

By share, this clone ranks as medium-sized. This rearrangement joins TRBV5-5 to TRBJ1-2; D unresolved. V was cut by 2 bases and J by 7 bases, with 12 bases left in between. There are 13 residues in the CDR3. Per the germline V gene, CDR1 is SGHKS and CDR2 is YYEKEE (reference sequence). CDR3 residues: CASSFGVGVGYTF. The CDR3 DNA is TGTGCCAGCAGCTTCGGTGTCGGGGTTGGCTACACCTTC.

The chain recombines TRBV11-2 with TRBJ1-1; D is unclear. The germline V gene encodes CDR1 SGHAT and CDR2 FQNNGV. The germline V and J ends were trimmed by 5 bases and 5 bases, with 12 bases remaining between them. The CDR3 extends over 13 amino acids. CDR3 nucleotides: TGTGCCAGCAGCCTTTGGCAGGAAACTGAAGCTTTCTTT. It yields the protein CASSLWQETEAFF. Full variable domain (missing parts from reference TRBV11-2 and TRBJ1-1): EAGVAQSPRYKIIEKRQSVAFWCNPISGHATLYWYQQILGQGPKLLIQFQNNGVVDDSQLPKDRFSAERLKGVDSTLKIQPAKLEDSAVYLCASSLWQETEAFFGQGTRLTVV.